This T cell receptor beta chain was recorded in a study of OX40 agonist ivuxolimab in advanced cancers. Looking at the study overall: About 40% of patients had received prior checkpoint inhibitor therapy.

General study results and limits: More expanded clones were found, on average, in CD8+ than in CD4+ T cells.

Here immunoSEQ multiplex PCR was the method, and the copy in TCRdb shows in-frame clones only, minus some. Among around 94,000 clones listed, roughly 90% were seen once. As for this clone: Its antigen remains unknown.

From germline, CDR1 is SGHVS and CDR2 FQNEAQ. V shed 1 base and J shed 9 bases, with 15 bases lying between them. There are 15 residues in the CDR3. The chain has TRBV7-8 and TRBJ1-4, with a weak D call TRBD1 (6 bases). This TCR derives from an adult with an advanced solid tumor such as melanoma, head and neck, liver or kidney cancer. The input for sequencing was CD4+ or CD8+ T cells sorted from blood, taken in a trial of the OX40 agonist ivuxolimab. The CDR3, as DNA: TGTGCCAGCAGCTTAGGGACAGCTGGGGTCCAAAAACTGTTTTTT. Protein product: CASSLGTAGVQKLFF.